This is a list of T cell receptor beta chains from one sample in a study of cytomegalovirus exposure and HLA in healthy donors. Profiled with immunoSEQ multiplex PCR; TCRdb holds only in-frame clones, not every one. The sample includes approximately 100,000 clones, 75% of them seen just once. Source material: PBMCs. The receptors originated from a male donor in good health and CMV-seropositive. The CDR3 runs from the conserved cysteine through the conserved F or W. D genes are given only for firm matches. A row's size may be missing; if present it is once, few, many or a size class.

>NA|NA|TRBJ2-2|TRBV19
CASSPPGGNGELFF
TGTGCCAGTAGTCCACCTGGGGGGAACGGGGAGCTGTTTTTT
>NA|few|TRBJ1-6|TRBV19
CASSFYNSPLHF
TGTGCCAGTAGCTTCTATAATTCACCCCTCCACTTT
>NA|once|TRBJ2-5|TRBV27
CASSQGGEETQYF
TGTGCCAGCAGCCAAGGAGGGGAAGAGACCCAGTACTTC
>TRBD1|NA|TRBJ2-1|TRBV6-6
CASSSGGVNYNEQFF
TGTGCCAGCAGTTCAGGGGGAGTGAACTACAATGAGCAGTTCTTC
>TRBD2|NA|TRBJ2-3|TRBV2
CARGLAGDTQYF
TGTGCCAGGGGACTAGCGGGAGATACGCAGTATTTT
>NA|once|TRBJ1-2|TRBV27
CASGDRTLYGYTF
TGTGCCAGCGGTGACCGGACACTTTATGGCTACACCTTC
>NA|NA|TRBJ2-7|TRBV29-1
CSVATRNAYEQYF
TGCAGCGTTGCGACACGTAATGCCTACGAGCAGTACTTC
>TRBD2|NA|TRBJ2-1|TRBV5-6
CASSREAGKSYNEQFF
TGTGCCAGCAGCCGGGAAGCGGGAAAGTCCTACAATGAGCAGTTCTTC
>NA|NA|TRBJ1-5|TRBV30
CAWSVGGGQPQNF
TGTGCCTGGAGTGTAGGGGGGGGTCAGCCCCAGAATTTT
>TRBD1|NA|TRBJ2-7|TRBV28
CASSRGGTGGNYEQYF
TGTGCCAGCTCTCGGGGTGGGACAGGGGGTAATTACGAGCAGTACTTC
>NA|NA|TRBJ2-4|TRBV7-3
CASSLGGDGSIQYF
TGTGCCAGCAGCTTAGGAGGGGATGGGAGCATTCAGTACTTC